The source of this T cell receptor (beta chain) is a study of cytomegalovirus exposure and HLA in healthy donors (TCRdb year 2017). Turning to the overall study: According to a later analysis, the 120 or so validation repertoires were produced on the same platform as the 600 to 850 repertoires of the first cohort. The study aimed to test whether signatures of past pathogen exposure could be identified by cataloging public T cell receptors. In addition to the first cohort of 650 to 800 subjects, a separate validation cohort of 130 or so different subjects was used. The study combined high-throughput TCR immunosequencing, statistical association of individual TCRs with disease status, and machine learning to predict cytomegalovirus infection status.

In its sample, this clone was seen once. No cognate antigen has been identified for it. Base quality data are lacking; no much larger clone is found one base away. From a lookup of the germline V gene (reference sequence), CDR1 and CDR2 are SGHNT and YYREEE. The CDR3 has 15 amino acids, counting the end cysteine and phenylalanine. Just CDR3 DNA is preserved here, 45 bases in frame from base 1. Germline trimming: 4 bases from V, 5 bases from J; junction bases outside gene matches: 11. The research as a whole found: Of the cluster scores, about 94% were above 0 in a later analysis, which found that TCRs clustered in the first cohort also tended to co-occur in the 110 or so validation repertoires. A few of the identified cytomegalovirus-associated TCR beta chains were confirmed in vitro to be specific for cytomegalovirus antigens. A total of 150 to 200 TCR beta chains were listed by the study as associated with cytomegalovirus. Across donors, most TCR sequences were observed very rarely, whereas some public TCRs were present in many individuals. The authors suggested that the approach could potentially be extended to other disease states and immunological phenotypes. A later analysis had no HLA typing for the validation cohort, so co-occurrence there was scored across all 120 or so repertoires. The classifier was reported to diagnose cytomegalovirus status with high specificity and sensitivity in both the original and validation cohorts.

Library creation used the immunoSEQ multiplex PCR assay. The original pipeline was this. To diagnose cytomegalovirus status from the catalog of TCR beta chain sequences, a statistical classification framework was built. This immuneACCESS table, as held by TCRdb, lists in-frame sequences with V and J called but not all clones. Of the missing ones, under half trace to an unresolved V gene in checked studies; the others have no known cause. The V and J calls and clone size come from that table; D and trimming were worked out from the DNA. The sample table holds approximately 280,000 clones, of which approximately 83% were seen once. The ten largest clones add up to roughly 1% of the sample. Donors formed part of the validation cohort, which comprised over a hundred subjects and was distinct from the first cohort of under 800 subjects.

This receptor chain uses TRBV5-4 and TRBJ2-7, with TRBD2 matching 8 junction bases. This sequence was found in a woman aged 18 to 35 in good health and CMV-seronegative. Sequenced: PBMCs. The CDR3 is CASSLLAGFGDEQYF. The DNA is as follows: TGTGCCAGCAGCCTCCTAGCGGGCTTTGGCGACGAGCAGTACTTC.